Each of the 14 T cell receptor beta chains below was sequenced from the same sample in a study of T cell responses to AZD1222 COVID-19 vaccine (dated by TCRdb to the early 2020s). Libraries were constructed by the immunoSEQ multiplex PCR assay. Not all clones reach the TCRdb copy of this immuneACCESS table, which keeps in-frame sequences only. Checked studies attribute under half of the gap to unresolved V genes and leave the rest unexplained. In all, the sample holds around 130,000 clones, and 80% to 95% of those were seen once. Around 3.1% of the sample lies in the top ten. The meaning of the sample's time point label: baseline before first vaccination. The sample was peripheral blood, taken on day 0 of AZD1222 vaccination. These receptors originate from an adult in good health.

This chain uses TRBV9 with TRBJ1-1; D may be TRBD1 (6 bases). V was cut by 1 base and J by 7 bases, with 11 bases left in between. Germline loops: CDR1 SGDLS, CDR2 YYNGEE. CDR3 length equals 13 residues. CDR3 sequence reads: CASSVQPQGEAFF. As DNA, the CDR3 is TGTGCCAGCAGCGTACAACCACAGGGTGAAGCTTTCTTT.

This clone appeared a single time. The V call is TRBV2, the J call TRBJ1-2; D might be TRBD1 (5 bases). Trimming removed 2 bases from V and 4 bases from J, with 8 bases in between. The CDR3 sequence is 13 residues long. Germline values: CDR1 SNHLY, CDR2 FYNNEI. In DNA form, the CDR3 reads TGTGCCAGCAGTGAACAGGGCCCCTATGGCTACACCTTC. Translated: CASSEQGPYGYTF.

The genes are TRBV28 and TRBJ2-7, with TRBD1 identical over 9 bases. Losses at the gene ends were 6 bases for V and 3 bases for J; bases not matched to a gene: 9. The CDR3 extends over 15 amino acids. CDR1 and CDR2 (germline): MDHEN, SYDVKM. In nucleotides, the CDR3 is TGTGCCAGCAGCCAGCCACGACAGGGGGACTACGAGCAGTACTTC. It encodes CASSQPRQGDYEQYF. The whole variable domain, remainder taken from reference TRBV28 and TRBJ2-7, is DVKVTQSSRYLVKRTGEKVFLECVQDMDHENMFWYRQDPGLGLRLIYFSYDVKMKEKGDIPEGYSVSREKKERFSLILESASTNQTSMYLCASSQPRQGDYEQYFGPGTRLTVT.

V gene TRBV7-3 combines with J gene TRBJ2-1; tentatively, D is TRBD2 (7 bases). The ends were cut back, 5 bases at V and 0 bases at J, with 17 bases in the middle. Germline-derived CDR1 and CDR2 are SGHTA and FQGTGA. The CDR3 has 17 amino acids. CDR3 nucleotide sequence: TGTGCCAGCAGCCCAAGGGGGGGCGTCAGCTCCTACAATGAGCAGTTCTTC. It translates to CASSPRGGVSSYNEQFF.

The chain combines TRBV4-3 with TRBJ2-7, with TRBD2 identical over 7 bases. Per germline, CDR1 LGHNA and CDR2 YSLEER. V shed 3 bases and J 2 bases; nucleotides not matched to a gene: 7. This CDR3 is built from 15 residues. The CDR3 reads CASSHVAGTPYEQYF. DNA of the CDR3: TGCGCCAGCAGCCACGTAGCGGGCACACCCTACGAGCAGTACTTC.

The chain is built from TRBV6-6 and TRBJ2-7; the match to TRBD1 covers 10 bases. Looked up from germline, CDR1 is MNHNY and CDR2 is SVGAGI (reference sequence). V lost 0 bases, J lost 4 bases, and 6 bases stayed unmatched. This CDR3 has 16 amino acids. The CDR3 loop reads CASSYSGDRGLYEQYF. For the CDR3, the DNA is TGTGCCAGCAGTTACTCGGGGGACAGGGGCTTATACGAGCAGTACTTC.

This clone was found a few times. V and J are TRBV4-1 and TRBJ1-1; no clear D. Between the trimmed V and J ends, which lost 0 bases and 1 base, there was a span of 15 bases. The length of the CDR3 is 17 residues. Germline V gene sequence: CDR1 MGHRA, CDR2 YSYEKL. The chain's CDR3 is CASSQDLAAGGNTEAFF. The CDR3 DNA reads as TGCGCCAGCAGCCAAGATCTAGCCGCGGGTGGGAACACTGAAGCTTTCTTT.

V is TRBV7-8 and J is TRBJ2-1; D remains unclear. The CDR3 sequence is 15 residues long. V was cut by 4 bases and J by 0 bases, with 10 bases left in between. Germline lookup yields CDR1 SGHVS and CDR2 FQNEAQ. The CDR3 DNA reads as TGTGCCAGCAGCTCCCCGGCTCACTCCTACAATGAGCAGTTCTTC. Residues: CASSSPAHSYNEQFF.

The sample holds one count of this clone. The chain joins TRBV7-9 to TRBJ2-2; no clear D. The CDR3 has 13 residues. From germline, CDR1 is SEHNR and CDR2 FQNEAQ (reference sequence). Trimming took 6 bases from V and 4 from J, leaving 9 bases between them. CDR3 in amino acids: CASSVGITGELFF. Here the CDR3 DNA reads TGTGCCAGCAGTGTGGGAATCACCGGGGAGCTGTTTTTT.

The rearrangement links TRBV6-5 to TRBJ1-1, with D tentatively TRBD1 (5 bases). The CDR3 extends over 14 amino acids. Germline assignment: CDR1 MNHEY and CDR2 SVGAGI. The ends were cut back, 8 bases at V and 0 bases at J, with 13 bases in the middle. CDR3 region: CASARVTVNTEAFF. CDR3 DNA sequence: TGTGCCAGCGCCAGGGTAACGGTGAACACTGAAGCTTTCTTT.

The gene calls are TRBV6-6 and TRBJ1-1, with no clear D. CDR1 MNHNY and CDR2 SVGAGI come from the germline V gene (reference sequence). Trimming removed 7 bases from V and 1 base from J, with 10 bases in between. The CDR3 runs to 13 residues. The CDR3 region is CASMDDKNTEAFF. Written as DNA, the CDR3 is TGTGCCAGCATGGACGATAAGAACACTGAAGCTTTCTTT.

In nucleotides, the CDR3 is TGTGCCCTCGGGGGGACAGCGATATTTTCCTCACCCCTCCACTTT. It encodes CALGGTAIFSSPLHF. The rearrangement joins TRBV30 to TRBJ1-6, with 7 bases aligning to TRBD1. V trimming: 8 bases; J trimming: 10 bases; junction bases outside the gene matches: 17. Germline V gene lookup returns CDR1 GTSNPN and CDR2 SVGIG (reference sequence). CDR3 length equals 15 residues.

This rearrangement joins TRBV19 to TRBJ2-1; TRBD2 matches 14 bases. CDR1 and CDR2 (germline): LNHDA, SQIVND (reference sequence). The trim removed 9 bases at V and 6 bases at J, leaving 1 base unmatched. The CDR3 runs 13 residues. CDR3 coding DNA: TGTGCCAGCGGGACTAGCGGGAGCAATGAGCAGTTCTTC. As protein: CASGTSGSNEQFF.

The J gene is TRBJ1-6, the V gene TRBV7-2; D unclear. From germline, CDR1 is SGHTA and CDR2 FQGNSA. Deletions cut 7 bases from V and 8 bases from J, with 12 bases between. The CDR3 loop spans 13 amino acids. CDR3 loop: CASTYLKDSPLHF. CDR3 coding DNA: TGTGCCAGCACCTACCTCAAGGATTCACCCCTCCACTTT.